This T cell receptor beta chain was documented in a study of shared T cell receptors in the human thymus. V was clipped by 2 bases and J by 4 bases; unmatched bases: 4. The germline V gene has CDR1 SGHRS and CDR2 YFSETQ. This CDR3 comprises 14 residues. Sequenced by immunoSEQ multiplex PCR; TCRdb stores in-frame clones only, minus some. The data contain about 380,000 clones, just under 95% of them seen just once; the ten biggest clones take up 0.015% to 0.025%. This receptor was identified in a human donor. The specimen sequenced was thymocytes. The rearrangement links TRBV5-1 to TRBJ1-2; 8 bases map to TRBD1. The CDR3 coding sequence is TGCGCCAGCAGCTTTGACCAGGGGGCCTATGGCTACACCTTC. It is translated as CASSFDQGAYGYTF.